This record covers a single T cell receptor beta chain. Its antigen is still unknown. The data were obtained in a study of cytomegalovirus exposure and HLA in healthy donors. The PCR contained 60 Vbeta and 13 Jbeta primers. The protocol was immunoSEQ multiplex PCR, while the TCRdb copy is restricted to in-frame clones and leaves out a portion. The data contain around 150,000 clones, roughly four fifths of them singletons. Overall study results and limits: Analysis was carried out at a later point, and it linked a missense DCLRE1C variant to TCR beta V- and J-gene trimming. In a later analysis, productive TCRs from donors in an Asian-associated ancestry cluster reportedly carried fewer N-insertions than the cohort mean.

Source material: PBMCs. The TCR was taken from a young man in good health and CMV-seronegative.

CDR3 residues: CASSYSVQTYEQYF. CDR3 DNA sequence: TGTGCCAGCAGTTACTCGGTACAGACCTACGAGCAGTACTTC. This chain links TRBV6-5 with TRBJ2-7, with no clear D. Between the trimmed V and J ends, which lost 0 bases and 2 bases, there was a span of 8 bases. Germline V lookup: CDR1 MNHEY, CDR2 SVGAGI. The CDR3 extends over 14 amino acids.